The rows below give T cell receptor beta chains drawn from one sample of a study of stem cell transplantation in POMP-related autoinflammatory disease. Clones were read by immunoSEQ multiplex PCR, and TCRdb kept only the in-frame ones, dropping some. Of 11,000 or so clones in the sample, around 86% are singletons; the top ten hold around 50%. The sample here was CD8+ T cells from PBMCs, taken before stem cell transplantation. These TCRs come from a human donor with POMP-related autoinflammation and immune dysregulation (PRAID). CDR3s include the opening cysteine and the closing phenylalanine or tryptophan. The D gene is left open where the match is weak. Some rows mark clone size as missing; the rest say once, few, many or name a class of expanded clone.

d_call	v_call	clone_size	j_call	cdr3_nt	cdr3_aa
-	TRBV9	-	TRBJ2-5	TGTGCCAGCAGCGCCGACGGGACTGCTCAAGAGACCCAGTACTTC	CASSADGTAQETQYF
-	TRBV29-1	-	TRBJ1-1	TGCAGCGTCCCGACGGAAACTGAAGCTTTCTTT	CSVPTETEAFF
-	TRBV9	-	TRBJ2-3	TGTGCCAGCAGCGTAGGGCGGGTTAGCACAGATACGCAGTATTTT	CASSVGRVSTDTQYF
TRBD2	TRBV4-2	few	TRBJ2-3	TGTGCCAGCAGCTCCAGACTAGCGGGAGGCTGGTTGGATACGCAGTATTTT	CASSSRLAGGWLDTQYF
-	TRBV7-9	-	TRBJ1-1	TGTGCCAGCAGCATCCTGGACAGTTACACTGAAGCTTTCTTT	CASSILDSYTEAFF
-	TRBV2	-	TRBJ1-5	TGTGCCAGCAGCGTATCGTCGACAGGCAATCAGCCCCAGCATTTT	CASSVSSTGNQPQHF
-	TRBV7-9	-	TRBJ2-1	TGTGCCAGCAGGCCGAAATTTGGTGACAGGGAGGACTACAATGAGCAGTTCTTC	CASRPKFGDREDYNEQFF
-	TRBV6-4	-	TRBJ2-1	TGTGCCAGCAGTGAAGGCGGCTACAATGAGCAGTTCTTC	CASSEGGYNEQFF
TRBD2	TRBV13	-	TRBJ2-3	TGTGCCAGCAGCTTAGCGGGGGGGCCAGGCACAGATACGCAGTATTTT	CASSLAGGPGTDTQYF
-	TRBV30	-	TRBJ1-3	TGTGCCTGGAGCCCAGGAGTCTCTGGAAACACCATATATTTT	CAWSPGVSGNTIYF
-	TRBV30	-	TRBJ2-7	TGTGCCTGGAGTTCCCTTACCTACGAGCAGTACTTC	CAWSSLTYEQYF
-	TRBV27	-	TRBJ1-1	TGTGCCAGCAGTTTAAACCCCTCGCAGGAGAACACTGAAGCTTTCTTT	CASSLNPSQENTEAFF
TRBD1	TRBV28	-	TRBJ1-5	TGTGCCAGCAGCTCGGGACAGGGGTTCAGCAATCAGCCCCAGCATTTT	CASSSGQGFSNQPQHF
TRBD2	TRBV7-9	-	TRBJ2-5	TGTGCCAGCAGCTTAGCGCGGGGGGGCCCGCAAGAGACCCAGTACTTC	CASSLARGGPQETQYF
-	TRBV9	-	TRBJ2-3	TGTGCCAGCAGCCCCCCGGTCACCGCTAGCGTGGGAACAGATACGCAGTATTTT	CASSPPVTASVGTDTQYF
TRBD2	TRBV27	-	TRBJ2-1	TGTGCCAGCAGTGCGGGGACTAGCGGGGGTAATGAGCAGTTCTTC	CASSAGTSGGNEQFF
-	TRBV28	-	TRBJ1-1	TGTGCCAGCAGTTTTACGGGGTCGAACACTGAAGCTTTCTTT	CASSFTGSNTEAFF
-	TRBV4-1	-	TRBJ1-4	TGCGCCAGCAGCCAAGATAAGTTTGGAGTTAATGAAAAACTGTTTTTT	CASSQDKFGVNEKLFF
-	TRBV28	-	TRBJ1-1	TGTGCCAGCAGTCGCGGGGTGGTGGGTCTGTTT	CASSRGVVGLF
-	TRBV27	-	TRBJ2-2	TGTGCCAGCAGTCCCCAACAGGGGGAGGGAGGGGGCGCCGGGGAGCTGTTTTTT	CASSPQQGEGGGAGELFF
-	TRBV4-1	once	TRBJ1-1	TGCGCCAGCAGCCAAGTTGATGCCGACGAAGCTTTCTTT	CASSQVDADEAFF
-	TRBV11-2	-	TRBJ2-3	TGTGCCAGCAGCAAGTTTACGGGAGCGCCCGATACGCAGTATTTT	CASSKFTGAPDTQYF
TRBD2	TRBV27	-	TRBJ2-5	TGTGCCAGCAGTTTAGCGGGAGGGGAGACCCAGTACTTC	CASSLAGGETQYF
TRBD2	TRBV27	-	TRBJ2-1	TGTGCCAGCAGTTGGACTAGCGGGAACCTTCGGGAGCAGTTCTTC	CASSWTSGNLREQFF
-	TRBV21-1	-	TRBJ1-6	TGTGCCAGCAGCAAAGGGACCGACGTGGAGAATTCACCCCTCCACTTT	CASSKGTDVENSPLHF
-	TRBV9	-	TRBJ2-5	TGTGCCAGCAGCGTAGATGTAGCGGAGACCCAGTACTTC	CASSVDVAETQYF
-	TRBV4-1	-	TRBJ1-1	TGCGCCAGCAAATGGAACACTGAAGCTTTCTTT	CASKWNTEAFF
-	TRBV30	-	TRBJ1-4	TGTGCCTGGAGTGGTGGCAGGGGCAGGGAAAAACTGTTTTTT	CAWSGGRGREKLFF
-	TRBV5-6	-	TRBJ2-3	TGTGCCAGCCATCGACCGCCCGGGGAGGTAGATACGCAGTATTTT	CASHRPPGEVDTQYF
TRBD2	TRBV27	-	TRBJ2-1	TGTGCCAGCAGTCCGGGGACTAGCGGGGCGGGTGATGAGCAGTTCTTC	CASSPGTSGAGDEQFF
-	TRBV27	-	TRBJ1-4	TGTGCCAGCAGCCCAGACCGTGGTGTTTTCGAAAAACTGTTTTTT	CASSPDRGVFEKLFF
TRBD1	TRBV2	few	TRBJ1-5	TGTGCCAGCAGTGAAATTGGGACAGGGCATCAGCCCCAGCATTTT	CASSEIGTGHQPQHF
TRBD2	TRBV5-6	-	TRBJ2-3	TGTGCCAGCAGCTTGATAGCGGGGGGGCTGGATACGCAGTATTTT	CASSLIAGGLDTQYF
-	TRBV6-6	-	TRBJ2-4	TGTGCCAGCAGTTACCCGGGGGAACTAGCCAAAAACATTCAGTACTTC	CASSYPGELAKNIQYF
-	TRBV5-5	-	TRBJ1-2	TGTGCCAGCAGCTCTTCGCCGGGACACTATGGCTACACCTTC	CASSSSPGHYGYTF
-	TRBV6-5	-	TRBJ1-3	TGTGCCAGCAGTTACCTGCAGGGGAACACCATATATTTT	CASSYLQGNTIYF
-	TRBV6-4	-	TRBJ1-5	TGTGCCAGCAGCGACTGGGGGGGCGGGAGCAATCAGCCCCAGCATTTT	CASSDWGGGSNQPQHF
TRBD2	TRBV5-6	-	TRBJ2-3	TGTGCCAGCAGCTTGGAACGGGGGGGTTTCGGAACAGATACGCAGTATTTT	CASSLERGGFGTDTQYF
TRBD2	TRBV6-5	-	TRBJ2-1	TGTGCCAGCAGTTACCGCGGGGGGGCTTACAATGAGCAGTTCTTC	CASSYRGGAYNEQFF
-	TRBV25-1	-	TRBJ1-1	TGTGCCAGCAGTGACCGGGAGGGGAGGGTTGGCGCTTTCTTT	CASSDREGRVGAFF
-	TRBV4-1	-	TRBJ1-2	TGCGCCAGCAGCCAGACGGACACTAACTATGGCTACACCTTC	CASSQTDTNYGYTF
-	TRBV7-2	few	TRBJ1-1	TGTGCCAGCAGCTTCCTCCTTGGAGACACTGAAGCTTTCTTT	CASSFLLGDTEAFF
-	TRBV19	-	TRBJ2-3	TGTGCCAGTAGTTCCCAGAGCACAGATACGCAGTATTTT	CASSSQSTDTQYF
-	TRBV19	-	TRBJ1-4	TGTGCCAGTAGTATAGATTGGGGCACCTCCGAAAAACTGTTTTTT	CASSIDWGTSEKLFF
-	TRBV7-9	-	TRBJ2-2	TGTGCCAGCAGCTTGGGCGTGGGCACCGGGGAGCTGTTTTTT	CASSLGVGTGELFF
-	TRBV28	-	TRBJ1-2	TGTGCCAGCAGTCCAACCTCGACAGGTTTCTTCGGCTACACCTTC	CASSPTSTGFFGYTF
-	TRBV4-1	-	TRBJ1-2	TGCGCCAGCAGCCAAGTAGGAGGGCTTTATGGCTACACCTTC	CASSQVGGLYGYTF
TRBD2	TRBV28	-	TRBJ2-7	TGTGCCAGCAGACCAGCGGGAGGGCCGCTGAACGAGCAGTACTTC	CASRPAGGPLNEQYF
TRBD1	TRBV29-1	-	TRBJ2-7	TGCAGCGTTGAAGGCATAGGGGGCGGACAGTACTTC	CSVEGIGGGQYF
-	TRBV29-1	once	TRBJ2-3	TGCAGCGTGGGGGGAGGTACGCAGTATTTT	CSVGGGTQYF
TRBD1	TRBV4-2	-	TRBJ1-1	TGTGCCAGCAGCCCCGACAGGGGCACTGAAGCTTTCTTT	CASSPDRGTEAFF
-	TRBV7-9	-	TRBJ1-2	TGTGCCAGCAGCTTATCGACGCAGGATCACTATGGCTACACCTTC	CASSLSTQDHYGYTF
-	TRBV12-5	-	TRBJ1-2	TGTGCTAGTGTAATGGACACCTTCTATGGCTACACCTTC	CASVMDTFYGYTF
TRBD1	TRBV4-1	-	TRBJ1-5	TGCGCCAGCAGCACGACAGGGTATAACCAGCCCCAGCATTTT	CASSTTGYNQPQHF